This TCR beta chain was captured by sequencing in a study of T cell responses to AZD1222 COVID-19 vaccine. The V and J ends lost 7 bases and 0 bases respectively, with 15 bases between them. The CDR3 is made up of 15 amino acids. Germline assignment: CDR1 SGHTA and CDR2 FQGNSA. Measured with immunoSEQ multiplex PCR; TCRdb has only the in-frame clones, and not every one. This table has more than 95,000 clones, approximately 89% appearing once. The clonotype comes from an adult in good health. Material: peripheral blood, obtained on day 0 of AZD1222 vaccination. The J gene is TRBJ1-1, the V gene TRBV7-2; possibly TRBD1 for D (6 bases). The DNA of the CDR3 is TGTGCCAGCATAAACAGGGCGACCATGAACACTGAAGCTTTCTTT. It is translated as CASINRATMNTEAFF. Full variable domain (outside the CDR3, taken from reference TRBV7-2 and TRBJ1-1): GAGVSQSPSNKVTEKGKDVELRCDPISGHTALYWYRQSLGQGLEFLIYFQGNSAPDKSGLPSDRFSAERTGGSVSTLTIQRTQQEDSAVYLCASINRATMNTEAFFGQGTRLTVV.